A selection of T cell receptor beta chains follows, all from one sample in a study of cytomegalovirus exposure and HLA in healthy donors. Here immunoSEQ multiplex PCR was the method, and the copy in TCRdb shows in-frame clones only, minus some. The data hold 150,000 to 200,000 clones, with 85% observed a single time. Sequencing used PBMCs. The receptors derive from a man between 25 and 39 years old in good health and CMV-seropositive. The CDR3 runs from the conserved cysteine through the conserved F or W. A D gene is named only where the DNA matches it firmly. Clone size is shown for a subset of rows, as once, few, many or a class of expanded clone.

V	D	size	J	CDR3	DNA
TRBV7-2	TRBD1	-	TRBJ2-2	CASSVRGRGELFF	TGTGCCAGCAGCGTCAGGGGGCGCGGGGAGCTGTTTTTT
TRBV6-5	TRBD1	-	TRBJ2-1	CASSLTGGFYNEQFF	TGTGCCAGCAGCCTTACAGGGGGTTTCTACAATGAGCAGTTCTTC
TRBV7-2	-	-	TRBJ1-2	CASSPRSDRPNYGYTF	TGTGCCAGCAGCCCCCGGTCCGACAGGCCGAACTATGGCTACACCTTC
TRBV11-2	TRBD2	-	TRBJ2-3	CASRTSGRTTDTQYF	TGTGCCAGCAGGACTAGCGGGCGCACCACAGATACGCAGTATTTT
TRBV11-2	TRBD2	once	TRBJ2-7	CASSPQGLAHGEQYF	TGTGCCAGCAGCCCCCAGGGACTAGCCCATGGCGAGCAGTACTTC
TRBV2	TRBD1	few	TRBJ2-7	CASMGQGGSYEQYF	TGTGCCAGCATGGGACAGGGAGGATCCTACGAGCAGTACTTC
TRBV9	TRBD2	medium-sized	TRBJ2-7	CASSVGGGRSYEQYF	TGTGCCAGCAGCGTAGGGGGGGGACGCTCCTACGAGCAGTACTTC
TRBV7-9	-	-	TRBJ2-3	CASSLERGTSGTDTQYF	TGTGCCAGCAGCTTAGAACGGGGAACCTCTGGCACAGATACGCAGTATTTT
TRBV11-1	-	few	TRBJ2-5	CASSLGWQGGETQYF	TGTGCCAGCAGCTTAGGATGGCAGGGGGGAGAGACCCAGTACTTC
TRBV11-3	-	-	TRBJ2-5	CASSLGSRSYQETQYF	TGTGCCAGCAGCTTAGGGTCCCGGTCCTACCAAGAGACCCAGTACTTC
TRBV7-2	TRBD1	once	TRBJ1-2	CASSLAGQGAAGYTF	TGTGCCAGCAGCTTAGCGGGACAGGGGGCGGCTGGCTACACCTTC
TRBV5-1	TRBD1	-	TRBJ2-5	CASSLSLTGEETQYF	TGCGCCAGCAGCTTGAGTCTCACAGGGGAGGAGACCCAGTACTTC